The sequence of this TCR delta chain was determined in a study of γδ T cells in repeated Plasmodium falciparum infection. Across the study: Sampling occurred at baseline, pre-infection for selected infections, and 21 days post-infection. Some Malian samples span acute malaria episodes; others come from no-transmission periods.

TCRdb re-identified clones in the multiplex PCR reads via CATT. The sample has 75,000 to 95,000 delta-chain clones; 0.98% are singletons. The CDR3 has 18 amino acids. V shed 2 bases, J shed 2 bases, and the junction held 12 bases outside the gene matches. Germline CDR1 GEAIGNYY, CDR2 EKD. This clone was seen a few times. The antigen remains undetermined. TCRdb's protein, taken from a much larger clone, differs from this DNA's translation at residue 5, likely owing to a read error; the protein displayed comes from the DNA. Bulk repertoires came from Vgamma9/Vdelta2+ or Vdelta2-negative gammadelta T cells flow-sorted from PBMC. Findings and caveats of the study: One small rural Malian village, predominantly a single ethnic group, supplied the cohort.

This receptor was obtained from a pool of human donors (malaria-infected and uninfected, not separated). The V gene is TRDV2, the J gene TRDJ1; the match to TRDD3 covers 11 bases. Germline matching of the DNA provided the J gene here, since TCRdb leaves it blank. The material sequenced was gamma-delta T cells from blood. The CDR3 protein is CACDMLRYTGGYTDKLIF. In DNA, the CDR3 is TGTGCCTGTGACATGTTAAGATATACTGGGGGATATACCGATAAACTCATCTTT.